Listed here are 16 T cell receptor beta chains from one sample, sequenced in a study of cytotoxic CD8 clonotypes in ibrutinib-treated CLL. Produced via immunoSEQ multiplex PCR; TCRdb's table is partial and in-frame only. The profile covers tens of thousands of clones, with roughly 57% appearing a single time and approximately 32% taken by the ten largest. Source: PBMCs, taken after 12 months of ibrutinib treatment. Every receptor here comes from a human donor with chronic lymphocytic leukemia.

The genes are TRBV9 and TRBJ2-5; 10 bases line up with TRBD2. After removal of 0 bases from V and 4 bases from J, the junction contained 6 bases not matched to a gene. CDR3 length equals 16 residues. CDR1 and CDR2 from the germline V gene are SGDLS and YYNGEE. The CDR3 bases are TGTGCCAGCAGCGTAGGGCTAGCGGGAGTGCCAGAGACCCAGTACTTC. Amino acid sequence: CASSVGLAGVPETQYF.

This clone was observed a single time. The V and J genes are TRBV27 and TRBJ2-7, with 11 bases identical to TRBD2. Trimming cost V 3 bases and J 6 bases; bases outside gene matches: 4. Germline V gene lookup returns CDR1 MNHEY and CDR2 SMNVEV (reference sequence). The CDR3 runs to 14 residues. DNA of the CDR3: TGTGCCAGCAGTTTCGTAGCGGGAGGGGGCGAGCAGTACTTC. It encodes CASSFVAGGGEQYF.

This clone came up a few times. V gene TRBV6-6 combines with J gene TRBJ2-7; the D is unclear. This CDR3 region has 15 residues. The germline V gene has CDR1 MNHNY and CDR2 SVGAGI (reference sequence). The ends were cut back, 2 bases at V and 1 base at J, with 12 bases in the middle. The CDR3 sequence is CASSYGSTISYEQYF. The CDR3 region has the DNA TGTGCCAGCAGTTACGGTTCGACCATTTCCTACGAGCAGTACTTC.

The chain has TRBV28 and TRBJ2-7; 7 bases agree with TRBD1. V dropped 5 bases and J dropped 3; count of bases not matched to a gene: 7. Germline V lookup: CDR1 MDHEN, CDR2 SYDVKM. This CDR3 has 14 amino acids. CDR3: CASSTSTGLYEQYF. Here the CDR3 DNA reads TGTGCCAGCAGTACCTCGACAGGGCTCTACGAGCAGTACTTC.

The chain joins TRBV5-5 to TRBJ1-5; TRBD1 might be the D (5 bases). V lost 2 bases to trimming and J lost 3 bases, with 15 bases between them. The CDR3 runs to 16 residues. Germline CDR1 reads SGHKS; CDR2 reads YYEKEE (reference sequence). The CDR3: CASSFRGTGPNQPQHF. CDR3 DNA sequence: TGTGCCAGCAGCTTTCGCGGGACGGGCCCCAATCAGCCCCAGCATTTT.

In this sample, this clone turned up a few times. This chain uses TRBV2 with TRBJ1-5; 7 bases fit TRBD1. Germline CDR1 and CDR2: SNHLY and FYNNEI. Trimming took 5 bases from V and 10 from J; bases not matched to a gene: 5. CDR3 length: 12 amino acids. CDR3 loop: CASSPTGNPQHF. In nucleotides, the CDR3 is TGTGCCAGCAGTCCGACAGGGAACCCCCAGCATTTT.

The V call is TRBV5-6, the J call TRBJ2-7; D is ambiguous. CDR3 length: 15 residues. V dropped 4 bases and J dropped 1 base, with 15 bases sitting between them. Germline V CDR1 and CDR2: SGHDT, YYEEEE. The CDR3 is CASSHTATLSYEQYF. The CDR3 DNA reads TGTGCCAGCAGCCATACAGCAACGCTTTCCTACGAGCAGTACTTC. Supplemented by reference TRBV5-6 and TRBJ2-7, the full variable domain reads DAGVTQSPTHLIKTRGQQVTLRCSPKSGHDTVSWYQQALGQGPQFIFQYYEEEERQRGNFPDRFSGHQFPNYSSELNVNALLLGDSALYLCASSHTATLSYEQYFGPGTRLTVT.

The CDR3 nucleotides read TGTGCCAGCAGCTTAACCCGACAGACGAGCTCCTACAATGAGCAGTTCTTC. Translation: CASSLTRQTSSYNEQFF. This chain uses TRBV11-2 with TRBJ2-1, with D possibly matching TRBD1 (5 bases). CDR3 length: 17 amino acids. The V gene's germline CDR1 is SGHAT and CDR2 FQNNGV. Deletions cut 2 bases from V and 0 bases from J, with 14 bases between.

In this sample, this clone turned up a few times. CDR3 DNA: TGCAGCGTTGTGCCCTTAAGCGGAGTAGGACGCTACGAGCAGTACTTC. This translates into CSVVPLSGVGRYEQYF. The chain joins TRBV29-1 to TRBJ2-7; D might be TRBD2 (5 bases). The CDR3 has 16 amino acids. Trimming removed 4 bases at V and 3 bases at J, with 22 bases between. CDR1 is SQVTM and CDR2 is ANQGSEA in the germline V gene.

This clone came up a few times. The chain uses TRBV5-5 and TRBJ2-7; perhaps TRBD1 as D (6 bases). In germline, CDR1 is SGHKS, CDR2 YYEKEE (reference sequence). There are 17 residues in the CDR3. V lost 2 bases and J 4 bases, leaving 22 bases between the germline ends. CDR3 DNA: TGTGCCAGCAGCTTTGATACAGGGATTGGGTTTGAGTACGAGCAGTACTTC. Encoded protein: CASSFDTGIGFEYEQYF.

V usage is TRBV6-1 and J usage is TRBJ1-6; D possibly corresponds to TRBD1 (6 bases). CDR3 length: 15 amino acids. Trimming shortened V by 6 bases and J by 10 bases, and 19 bases separated the two germline ends. Germline V CDR1 and CDR2: MNHNS, SASEGT. The CDR3 protein is CASSHPTDRGSPLHF. Here the CDR3 DNA reads TGTGCCAGCAGCCATCCGACGGACAGAGGGTCACCCCTCCACTTT.

The chain recombines TRBV28 with TRBJ2-1; maybe TRBD2 (6 bases). The CDR3 length is 13 residues. Germline-derived CDR1 and CDR2 are MDHEN and SYDVKM. V was shortened by 2 bases and J by 9 bases, with 11 bases between the two germline ends. CDR3 in amino acids: CASSLGRETEQFF. The CDR3 DNA reads as TGTGCCAGCAGTTTAGGACGGGAGACTGAGCAGTTCTTC.

This clone showed up many times. The chain couples TRBV15 to TRBJ1-2; no reliable D call. Germline V gene data show CDR1 as LNHNV and CDR2 as YYDKDF (reference sequence). The CDR3 has 12 residues. V shed 2 bases and J shed 7 bases, with 8 bases lying between them. Here the CDR3 reads CATSRLGFGYTF. In DNA form, the CDR3 reads TGTGCCACCAGCAGATTAGGGTTTGGCTACACCTTC. Using reference TRBV15 and TRBJ1-2 for the parts outside the CDR3, the full variable domain is DAMVIQNPRYQVTQFGKPVTLSCSQTLNHNVMYWYQQKSSQAPKLLFHYYDKDFNNEADTPDNFQSRRPNTSFCFLDIRSPGLGDTAMYLCATSRLGFGYTFGSGTRLTVV.

The rearrangement joins TRBV5-1 to TRBJ2-1; 8 bases agree with TRBD2. Germline V lookup: CDR1 SGHRS, CDR2 YFSETQ. The CDR3 sequence is 16 residues long. J was trimmed by 7 bases and V by 0 bases; bases with no gene match: 9. DNA for the CDR3: TGCGCCAGCAGCTTGGCCTCGACTAGCGTGGGAAATGAGCAGTTCTTC. Protein: CASSLASTSVGNEQFF.

The genes are TRBV2 and TRBJ2-7; a weak D match, TRBD2 (5 bases). The CDR3 extends over 13 amino acids. Trimming stripped 6 bases from V and 4 bases from J, with 13 bases between. Germline CDR1 is SNHLY and CDR2 is FYNNEI. As DNA, the CDR3 is TGTGCCAGCAGGACCGCTAGCCAGTACGAGCAGTACTTC. It codes for CASRTASQYEQYF.

By frequency in the sample, this clone is medium-sized. The V and J genes are TRBV6-1 and TRBJ1-3; D gene ambiguous. Trimming left V 4 bases short and J 3 bases short, with 4 bases between. The CDR3 extends over 12 amino acids. Germline V gene sequence: CDR1 MNHNS, CDR2 SASEGT. The CDR3 here is CASSVHGNTIYF. The CDR3 DNA reads as TGTGCCAGCAGTGTCCATGGAAACACCATATATTTT.